A selection of T cell receptor beta chains follows, all from one sample in a study of blood T cell repertoires in COVID-19. The repertoire was sequenced with immunoSEQ multiplex PCR; TCRdb's copy has only in-frame clones and lacks some. The repertoire consists of about 330,000 clones, with under 95% occurring once and the leading ten covering 15% to 20%. The sample comprised PBMCs or T cells enriched from blood (not recorded which). These receptors were taken from a woman in her thirties who had recovered from COVID-19. Each CDR3 is given with its conserved first and last residue. The order of the fields is D gene, V gene, clone size, J gene, CDR3 length, CDR3 protein, CDR3 DNA. The D gene is left open where the match is weak. Some rows mark clone size as missing; the rest say once, few, many or name a class of expanded clone.

D gene: TRBD1; V gene: TRBV27; clone size: once; J gene: TRBJ2-1; CDR3 length: 14; CDR3 protein: CASRTGVLGNEQFF; CDR3 DNA: TGTGCCAGCAGAACAGGGGTTTTGGGAAATGAGCAGTTCTTC
D gene: NA; V gene: TRBV5-4; clone size: NA; J gene: TRBJ2-1; CDR3 length: 15; CDR3 protein: CASSLGGNSYNEQFF; CDR3 DNA: TGTGCCAGCAGCTTGGGTGGCAACTCCTACAATGAGCAGTTCTTC
D gene: NA; V gene: TRBV14; clone size: NA; J gene: TRBJ1-2; CDR3 length: 14; CDR3 protein: CASSQGPSNYGYTF; CDR3 DNA: TGTGCCAGCAGCCAAGGGCCCTCTAACTATGGCTACACCTTC
D gene: NA; V gene: TRBV11-2; clone size: NA; J gene: TRBJ1-6; CDR3 length: 13; CDR3 protein: CASSLDRNSPLHF; CDR3 DNA: TGTGCCAGCAGCTTAGATCGGAATTCACCCCTCCACTTT
D gene: TRBD1; V gene: TRBV6-5; clone size: NA; J gene: TRBJ2-3; CDR3 length: 13; CDR3 protein: CASRQQGSDTQYF; CDR3 DNA: TGTGCCAGCAGGCAACAGGGGTCAGATACGCAGTATTTT
D gene: TRBD2; V gene: TRBV6-1; clone size: NA; J gene: TRBJ2-1; CDR3 length: 16; CDR3 protein: CASSEARGLESDEQFF; CDR3 DNA: TGTGCCAGCAGTGAAGCGAGGGGACTAGAATCCGATGAGCAGTTCTTC
D gene: TRBD1; V gene: TRBV28; clone size: NA; J gene: TRBJ1-2; CDR3 length: 15; CDR3 protein: CAAWGDRGHNYGYTF; CDR3 DNA: TGTGCCGCTTGGGGGGACAGGGGCCATAACTATGGCTACACCTTC
D gene: NA; V gene: TRBV7-2; clone size: NA; J gene: TRBJ1-1; CDR3 length: 15; CDR3 protein: CASSPRVVSGTEAFF; CDR3 DNA: TGTGCCAGCAGCCCGCGGGTGGTTTCGGGCACTGAAGCTTTCTTT
D gene: NA; V gene: TRBV13; clone size: NA; J gene: TRBJ2-7; CDR3 length: 13; CDR3 protein: CASSSSNSYEQYF; CDR3 DNA: TGTGCCAGCAGCTCCAGTAACTCCTACGAGCAGTACTTC
D gene: NA; V gene: TRBV28; clone size: NA; J gene: TRBJ1-4; CDR3 length: 15; CDR3 protein: CASSSGPGANEKLFF; CDR3 DNA: TGTGCCAGCAGCTCCGGACCAGGGGCAAATGAAAAACTGTTTTTT
D gene: NA; V gene: TRBV4-2; clone size: NA; J gene: TRBJ1-5; CDR3 length: 14; CDR3 protein: CASSEQVSNQPQHF; CDR3 DNA: TGTGCCAGCAGCGAACAGGTTAGCAATCAGCCCCAGCATTTT
D gene: NA; V gene: TRBV30; clone size: once; J gene: TRBJ1-2; CDR3 length: 14; CDR3 protein: CAWTGSVTNYGYTF; CDR3 DNA: TGTGCCTGGACGGGGTCTGTGACTAACTATGGCTACACCTTC
D gene: NA; V gene: TRBV6-2/TRBV6-3; clone size: once; J gene: TRBJ2-5; CDR3 length: 13; CDR3 protein: CASSYGLRETQYF; CDR3 DNA: TGTGCCAGCAGTTACGGACTACGCGAGACCCAGTACTTC
D gene: TRBD1; V gene: TRBV7-6; clone size: once; J gene: TRBJ2-2; CDR3 length: 15; CDR3 protein: CASSRTGGGTGELFF; CDR3 DNA: TGTGCCAGCAGCCGGACAGGGGGCGGCACCGGGGAGCTGTTTTTT
D gene: TRBD2; V gene: TRBV7-8; clone size: NA; J gene: TRBJ2-1; CDR3 length: 17; CDR3 protein: CASSLVTSGKRGNEQFF; CDR3 DNA: TGTGCCAGCAGCTTAGTTACTAGCGGGAAAAGGGGCAATGAGCAGTTCTTC
D gene: TRBD1; V gene: TRBV5-1; clone size: NA; J gene: TRBJ1-1; CDR3 length: 16; CDR3 protein: CASSLYPGQGETEAFF; CDR3 DNA: TGCGCCAGCAGCCTATACCCGGGACAGGGGGAGACTGAAGCTTTCTTT
D gene: NA; V gene: TRBV4-2; clone size: NA; J gene: TRBJ1-2; CDR3 length: 14; CDR3 protein: CASSQVGRDNGYTF; CDR3 DNA: TGTGCCAGCAGCCAAGTTGGAAGGGACAATGGCTACACCTTC
D gene: TRBD1; V gene: TRBV4-3; clone size: NA; J gene: TRBJ1-4; CDR3 length: 20; CDR3 protein: CASSHTPGTGWMGTNEKLFF; CDR3 DNA: TGCGCCAGCAGCCACACCCCGGGGACAGGGTGGATGGGGACTAATGAAAAACTGTTTTTT
D gene: TRBD1; V gene: TRBV10-3; clone size: NA; J gene: TRBJ1-3; CDR3 length: 15; CDR3 protein: CAISESTGAGNTIYF; CDR3 DNA: TGTGCCATCAGTGAGTCGACAGGGGCTGGAAACACCATATATTTT
D gene: TRBD1; V gene: TRBV10-3; clone size: NA; J gene: TRBJ2-7; CDR3 length: 17; CDR3 protein: CAISPPAGTGVEYEQYF; CDR3 DNA: TGTGCCATCAGCCCCCCGGCCGGGACAGGGGTCGAATACGAGCAGTACTTC